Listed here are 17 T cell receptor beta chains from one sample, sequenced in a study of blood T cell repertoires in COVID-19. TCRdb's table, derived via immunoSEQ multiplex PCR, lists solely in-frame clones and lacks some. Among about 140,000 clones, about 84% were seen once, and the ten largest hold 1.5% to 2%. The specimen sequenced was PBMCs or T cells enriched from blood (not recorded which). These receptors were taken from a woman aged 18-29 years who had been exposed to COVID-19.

CDR3 protein: CASRGMTSYEQYF. The CDR3 bases are TGTGCCAGCAGGGGCATGACATCCTACGAGCAGTACTTC. The chain carries TRBV27 and TRBJ2-7; D is unresolved. This CDR3 spans 13 amino acids. V lost 6 bases, J lost 1 base, and 10 bases lay in between. CDR1 is MNHEY, CDR2 SMNVEV, per germline (reference sequence).

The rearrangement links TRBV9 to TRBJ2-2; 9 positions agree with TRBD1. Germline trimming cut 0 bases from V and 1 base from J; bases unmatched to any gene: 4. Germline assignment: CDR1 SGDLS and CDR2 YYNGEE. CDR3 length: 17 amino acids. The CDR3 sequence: CASSVATGGWNTGELFF. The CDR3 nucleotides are TGTGCCAGCAGCGTAGCTACAGGGGGCTGGAACACCGGGGAGCTGTTTTTT.

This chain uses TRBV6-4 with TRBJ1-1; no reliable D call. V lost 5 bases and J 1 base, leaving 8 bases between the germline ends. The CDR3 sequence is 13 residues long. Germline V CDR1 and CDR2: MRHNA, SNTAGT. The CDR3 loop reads CASSQVGNTEAFF. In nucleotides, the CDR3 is TGTGCCAGCAGTCAGGTGGGGAACACTGAAGCTTTCTTT.

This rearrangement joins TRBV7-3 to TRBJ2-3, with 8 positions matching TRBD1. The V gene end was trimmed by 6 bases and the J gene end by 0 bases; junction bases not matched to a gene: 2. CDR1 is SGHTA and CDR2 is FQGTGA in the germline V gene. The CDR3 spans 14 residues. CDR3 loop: CASSGTGSTDTQYF. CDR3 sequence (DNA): TGTGCCAGCAGTGGGACAGGAAGCACAGATACGCAGTATTTT.

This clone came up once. The CDR3 DNA reads as TGCAGCGTTGCTTTCGACACAGGGCTAGGAAACACCATATATTTT. This translates into CSVAFDTGLGNTIYF. The chain joins TRBV29-1 to TRBJ1-3; the D gene is possibly TRBD1 (6 bases). Trimming took 4 bases from V and 4 from J, leaving 17 bases between them. The CDR3 loop spans 15 amino acids. Germline values: CDR1 SQVTM, CDR2 ANQGSEA.

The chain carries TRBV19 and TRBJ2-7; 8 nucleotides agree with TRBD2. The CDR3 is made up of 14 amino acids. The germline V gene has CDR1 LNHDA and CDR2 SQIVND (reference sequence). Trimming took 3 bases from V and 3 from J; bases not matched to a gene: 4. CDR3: CASSIATSDYEQYF. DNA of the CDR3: TGTGCCAGTAGTATTGCGACTAGCGACTACGAGCAGTACTTC.

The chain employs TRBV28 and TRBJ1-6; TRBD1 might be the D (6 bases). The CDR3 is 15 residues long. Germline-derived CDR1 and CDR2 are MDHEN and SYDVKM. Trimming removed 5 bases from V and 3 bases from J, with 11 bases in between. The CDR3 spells CASSPGQIYNSPLHF. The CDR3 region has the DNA TGTGCCAGCAGTCCAGGACAGATCTATAATTCACCCCTCCACTTT.

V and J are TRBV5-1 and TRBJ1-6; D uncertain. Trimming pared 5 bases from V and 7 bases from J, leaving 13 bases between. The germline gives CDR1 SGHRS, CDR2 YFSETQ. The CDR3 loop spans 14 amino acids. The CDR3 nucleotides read TGCGCCAGCAGGGAGGTACTTATGAATTCACCCCTCCACTTT. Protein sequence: CASREVLMNSPLHF.

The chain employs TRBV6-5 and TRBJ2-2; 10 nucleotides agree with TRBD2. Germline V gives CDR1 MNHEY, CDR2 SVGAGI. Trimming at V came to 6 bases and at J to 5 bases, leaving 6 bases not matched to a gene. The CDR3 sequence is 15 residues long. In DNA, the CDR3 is TGTGCCAGCAGCCTTGGACTAGCGGCGACCGGGGAGCTGTTTTTT. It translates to CASSLGLAATGELFF.

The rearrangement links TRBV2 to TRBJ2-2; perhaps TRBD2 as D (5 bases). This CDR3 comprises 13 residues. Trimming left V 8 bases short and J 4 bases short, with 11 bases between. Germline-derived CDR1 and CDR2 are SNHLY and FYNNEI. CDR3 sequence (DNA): TGTGCCAGCGCGGCTAGCTTCACCGGGGAGCTGTTTTTT. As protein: CASAASFTGELFF.

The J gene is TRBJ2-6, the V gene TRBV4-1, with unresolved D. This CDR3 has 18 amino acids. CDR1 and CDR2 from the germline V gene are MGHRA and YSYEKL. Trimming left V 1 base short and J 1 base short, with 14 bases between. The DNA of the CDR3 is TGCGCCAGCAGCCAAGGCGGTGGGTTTATATCTGGGGCCAACGTCCTGACTTTC. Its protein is CASSQGGGFISGANVLTF.

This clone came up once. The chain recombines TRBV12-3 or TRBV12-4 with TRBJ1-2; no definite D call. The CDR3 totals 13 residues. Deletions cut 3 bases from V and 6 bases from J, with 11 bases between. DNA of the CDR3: TGTGCCAGCAGTTTTCAGGTTGTGAATGGCTACACCTTC. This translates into CASSFQVVNGYTF.

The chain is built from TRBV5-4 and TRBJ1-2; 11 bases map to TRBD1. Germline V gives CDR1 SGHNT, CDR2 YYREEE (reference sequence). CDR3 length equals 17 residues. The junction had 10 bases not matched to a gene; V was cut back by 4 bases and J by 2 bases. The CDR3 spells CASSPGQGANMNYGYTF. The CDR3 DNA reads TGTGCCAGCAGCCCTGGACAGGGGGCAAACATGAACTATGGCTACACCTTC.

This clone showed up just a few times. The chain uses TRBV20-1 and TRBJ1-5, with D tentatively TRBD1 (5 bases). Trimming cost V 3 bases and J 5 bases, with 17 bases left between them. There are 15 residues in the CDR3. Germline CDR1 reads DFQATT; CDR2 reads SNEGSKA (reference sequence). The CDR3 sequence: CSASRDGDFYQPQHF. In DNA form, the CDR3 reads TGCAGTGCTAGTAGAGATGGGGACTTTTATCAGCCCCAGCATTTT.

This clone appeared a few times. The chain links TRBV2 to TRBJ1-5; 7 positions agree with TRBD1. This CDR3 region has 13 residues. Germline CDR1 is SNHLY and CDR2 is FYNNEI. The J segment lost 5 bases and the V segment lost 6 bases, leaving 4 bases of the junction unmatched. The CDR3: CASRTDRYQPQHF. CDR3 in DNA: TGTGCCAGCAGGACGGACAGGTATCAGCCCCAGCATTTT.

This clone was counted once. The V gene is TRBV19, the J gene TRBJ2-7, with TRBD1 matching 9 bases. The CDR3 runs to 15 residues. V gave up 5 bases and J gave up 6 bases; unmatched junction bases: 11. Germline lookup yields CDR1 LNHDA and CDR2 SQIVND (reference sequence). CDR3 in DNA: TGTGCCAGTAGTCGCCGGGACAGGGTTGACTCCGAGCAGTACTTC. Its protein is CASSRRDRVDSEQYF.

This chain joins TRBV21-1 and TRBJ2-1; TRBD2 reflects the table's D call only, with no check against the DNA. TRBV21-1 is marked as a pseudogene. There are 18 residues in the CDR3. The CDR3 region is CASSKTGCGASSYNEQFF. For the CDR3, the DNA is TGTGCCAGCAGCAAAACGGGGTGCGGGGCTAGCTCCTACAATGAGCAGTTCTTC.